One sample yielded the 23 T cell receptor beta chains listed below, sequenced in a study of naive and memory T cell subsets (dated by TCRdb to 2017 to 2019). Overall study results and their limits: A few larger clonotypes were found in naive repertoires, especially CD8, and these larger clonotypes were possibly memory cells re-expressing CD45RA.

What these receptors recognize is not known. Libraries were made using UMI-ligation and nested PCR. Sequencing was carried out with an Illumina MiSeq. To cover both TRBC1 and TRBC2, the beta constant-region primer consisted of an equimolar mix of two oligonucleotides. The ligated cDNA went through four rounds of PCR with nested alpha and beta constant-region primers together with the SP2 primer. The raw public reads went through TCRdb reprocessing: fastp at Q25, MiXCR clone calling, in-frame beta chains kept. Each entry merges the rows of one CDR3 protein and shows their most common DNA and genes. The sample records 120,000 to 150,000 distinct CDR3 sequences, approximately 21% of which are singletons. About 0.6% of the sample lies in the top ten. Sequences were obtained from naive CD8+ T cells from blood. The intended sense of this specimen's cell subset or site label: naive T cells, CD45RA high CD27+. The receptors stem from a human donor in good health.

This clonotype occurred a few times. The chain links TRBV7-9 to TRBJ2-1, with D uncertain. Germline V CDR1 and CDR2: SEHNR, FQNEAQ (reference sequence). V was clipped by 4 bases and J by 10 bases, with 8 bases between them. This CDR3 is built from 11 residues. CDR3 amino acids: CASSSPSEQFF. The CDR3 nucleotides read TGTGCCAGCAGCTCTCCGAGCGAGCAGTTCTTC.

The chain couples TRBV25-1 to TRBJ2-1; 7 bases are a match to TRBD2. The germline V gene encodes CDR1 MGHDK and CDR2 SYGVNS. The CDR3 totals 12 residues. Trimming at V came to 3 bases and at J to 12 bases, leaving 5 bases not matched to a gene. The CDR3 reads CASSDPLAVQFF. The CDR3 DNA is TGTGCCAGCAGTGATCCCCTAGCGGTGCAGTTCTTC.

The chain combines TRBV5-5 with TRBJ2-7, with 8 bases matching TRBD2. Germline assignment: CDR1 SGHKS and CDR2 YYEKEE (reference sequence). The CDR3 is made up of 14 amino acids. Trimming removed 0 bases from V and 5 bases from J; junction bases left unmatched: 4. The CDR3 DNA follows: TGTGCCAGCAGCTTGGTACTAGCGGAGGACGAGCAGTACTTC. Translated, it gives CASSLVLAEDEQYF.

This clonotype was counted a few times. The chain has TRBV7-2 and TRBJ2-2; D uncertain. The germline CDR1 and CDR2 sequences are SGHTA and FQGNSA. The CDR3 has 16 amino acids. Trimming took 1 base from V and 0 from J, leaving 9 bases between them. The CDR3 sequence: CASSLGSPPNTGELFF. The CDR3 nucleotides read TGTGCCAGCAGCTTAGGCAGCCCTCCGAACACCGGGGAGCTGTTTTTT.

The chain joins TRBV28 to TRBJ2-2, with unresolved D. The V end lost 6 bases, the J end lost 5 bases, and 10 bases lay between the germline ends. The CDR3 consists of 13 residues. In germline, CDR1 is MDHEN, CDR2 SYDVKM. CDR3 in amino acids: CASSTPGTGELFF. CDR3 DNA sequence: TGTGCCAGCAGCACTCCCGGGACCGGGGAGCTGTTTTTT.

A few counts support this clonotype. The chain has TRBV28 and TRBJ2-7; unclear D gene. Germline V gene lookup returns CDR1 MDHEN and CDR2 SYDVKM. Trimming left V 3 bases short and J 4 bases short, with 10 bases between. CDR3 length equals 13 residues. In nucleotides, the CDR3 is TGTGCCAGCAGTTTCAGGTCTGATTACGAGCAGTACTTC. Protein sequence: CASSFRSDYEQYF.

The J gene is TRBJ2-1, the V gene TRBV6-2 or TRBV6-3; TRBD2 agrees at 8 bases. The germline gives CDR1 MNHEY, CDR2 SVGEGT. V trimming: 5 bases; J trimming: 2 bases; junction bases outside the gene matches: 2. The CDR3 has 14 residues. This CDR3 reads CASSAGGAYNEQFF. The CDR3 DNA is TGTGCCAGCAGTGCGGGGGGCGCCTACAATGAGCAGTTCTTC.

As concerns this clonotype: An end of the junction does not agree with germline; a read error may underlie this. The chain uses TRBV7-2 and TRBJ2-2; 10 positions match TRBD2. This CDR3 has 19 residues. The germline gives CDR1 SGHTA, CDR2 FQGNSA. CDR3 loop: CASSLETGTSASKTGELFF. The CDR3 region has the DNA TGTGCCAGCAGCTTAGAGACCGGGACTAGCGCCTCGAAAACCGGGGAGCTGTTTTTT. The entire variable domain, with the rest obtained from reference TRBV7-2 and TRBJ2-2, is as follows: GAGVSQSPSNKVTEKGKDVELRCDPISGHTALYWYRQSLGQGLEFLIYFQGNSAPDKSGLPSDRFSAERTGGSVSTLTIQRTQQEDSAVYLCASSLETGTSASKTGELFFGEGSRLTVL.

This chain uses TRBV5-1 with TRBJ1-1; 9 nucleotides match TRBD1. The germline CDR1 and CDR2 sequences are SGHRS and YFSETQ. The CDR3 has 16 residues. J lost 0 bases, V lost 0 bases, and 3 bases had no gene match. CDR3 DNA: TGCGCCAGCAGCTTGGATGGGACAGGGCTGAACACTGAAGCTTTCTTT. The encoded protein is CASSLDGTGLNTEAFF. Full variable domain (remainder filled in from reference TRBV5-1 and TRBJ1-1): KAGVTQTPRYLIKTRGQQVTLSCSPISGHRSVSWYQQTPGQGLQFLFEYFSETQRNKGNFPGRFSGRQFSNSRSEMNVSTLELGDSALYLCASSLDGTGLNTEAFFGQGTRLTVV.

The chain couples TRBV2 to TRBJ1-4; 7 positions match TRBD1. V lost 5 bases to trimming and J lost 1 base; unmatched junction nucleotides: 4. Germline V gene sequence: CDR1 SNHLY, CDR2 FYNNEI. The CDR3 loop spans 15 amino acids. CDR3 amino acids: CASSPRTGTNEKLFF. The CDR3 bases are TGTGCCAGCAGTCCCCGGACAGGAACTAATGAAAAACTGTTTTTT.

This clonotype was counted only a few times. This rearrangement joins TRBV7-6 to TRBJ2-7, with TRBD2 identical over 8 bases. V lost 1 base and J lost 6; bases outside the gene matches: 11. Per germline, CDR1 SGHVS and CDR2 FNYEAQ. The CDR3 spans 16 residues. The CDR3 sequence: CASSLEVAGSRGEQYF. The CDR3 nucleotides are TGTGCCAGCAGCTTAGAAGTAGCGGGGTCTCGGGGCGAGCAGTACTTC.

The J gene is TRBJ2-1, the V gene TRBV11-2; a possible D gene is TRBD2 (5 bases). This CDR3 has 15 residues. Trimming left V 5 bases short and J 7 bases short, with 18 bases between. Germline assignment: CDR1 SGHAT and CDR2 FQNNGV. The CDR3 nucleotides are TGTGCCAGCAGCGCGGGTGAAGGAAGTCTTAATGAGCAGTTCTTC. It encodes CASSAGEGSLNEQFF. Together with reference TRBV11-2 and TRBJ2-1, the CDR3 gives the full variable domain: EAGVAQSPRYKIIEKRQSVAFWCNPISGHATLYWYQQILGQGPKLLIQFQNNGVVDDSQLPKDRFSAERLKGVDSTLKIQPAKLEDSAVYLCASSAGEGSLNEQFFGPGTRLTVL.

CDR3 residues: CASRGTSGRGGELFF. CDR3 DNA sequence: TGTGCCAGCAGGGGGACTAGCGGGAGAGGCGGGGAGCTGTTTTTT. J is TRBJ2-2 and V is TRBV9; 14 bases align to TRBD2. This CDR3 has 15 amino acids. The germline V gene has CDR1 SGDLS and CDR2 YYNGEE. Unmatched junction bases numbered 4, after V lost 5 bases and J lost 7 bases. The variable domain in full, with the rest retrieved from reference TRBV9 and TRBJ2-2, is DSGVTQTPKHLITATGQRVTLRCSPRSGDLSVYWYQQSLDQGLQFLIQYYNGEERAKGNILERFSAQQFPDLHSELNLSSLELGDSALYFCASRGTSGRGGELFFGEGSRLTVL.

This clonotype was counted only a few times. The rearrangement uses TRBV12-3 or TRBV12-4 and TRBJ2-7, with D maybe TRBD2 (5 bases). Trimming took 4 bases from V and 7 from J, leaving 20 bases between them. The CDR3 spans 15 residues. The CDR3 DNA sequence: TGTGCCAGCAGTTCCTCGGGATTAATGACGGGGGAGCAGTACTTC. This encodes CASSSSGLMTGEQYF.

The sample holds a few counts of this clonotype. The chain links TRBV7-9 to TRBJ1-1; D gene ambiguous. CDR1 and CDR2 (germline): SEHNR, FQNEAQ (reference sequence). This CDR3 spans 13 amino acids. Trimming removed 5 bases at V and 3 bases at J, with 10 bases between. CDR3 nucleotides: TGTGCCAGCAGCCCGCCACTGGACACTGAAGCTTTCTTT. This translates into CASSPPLDTEAFF.

This clonotype was counted a few times. The chain has TRBV7-2 and TRBJ1-1; D may be TRBD1 (6 bases). The CDR3 sequence is 15 residues long. From germline, CDR1 is SGHTA and CDR2 FQGNSA. The ends were cut back, 6 bases at V and 4 bases at J, with 18 bases in the middle. This chain's CDR3 is CASSQWEGVATEAFF. Here the CDR3 DNA reads TGTGCCAGCAGTCAGTGGGAGGGGGTTGCCACTGAAGCTTTCTTT.

This CDR3 reads CASSLPGQGLSGNTIYF. CDR3 in DNA: TGTGCCAGCAGCTTACCGGGACAGGGCCTCTCTGGAAACACCATATATTTT. The chain joins TRBV7-9 to TRBJ1-3; TRBD1 agrees at 9 bases. This CDR3 region has 17 residues. V shed 2 bases, J shed 0 bases, and the junction held 5 bases outside the gene matches. Germline V gene lookup returns CDR1 SEHNR and CDR2 FQNEAQ (reference sequence).

The rearrangement uses TRBV6-7 and TRBJ2-1; perhaps TRBD1 as D (5 bases). TRBV6-7 is sorted into the ORF group, with uncertain function. The CDR3 covers 15 residues. The CDR3 is CPHPFRAVRDNEQFF. The DNA of the CDR3 is TGTCCCCATCCTTTCAGGGCAGTTCGGGACAATGAGCAGTTCTTC.

This clonotype turned up a few times. CDR3 amino acids: CASSYAEKGGRADTQYF. CDR3 nucleotide sequence: TGTGCCAGCAGTTATGCGGAGAAGGGCGGGAGGGCAGATACGCAGTATTTT. The genes are TRBV6-5 and TRBJ2-3; 9 bases are shared with TRBD2. CDR3 size: 17 residues. Per germline, CDR1 MNHEY and CDR2 SVGAGI. The junction had 11 bases not matched to a gene; V was cut back by 3 bases and J by 4 bases.

This clonotype came up many times. The V and J genes are TRBV7-9 and TRBJ2-7, with 8 bases that match TRBD2. V lost 4 bases, J lost 6 bases, and 11 bases stayed unmatched. The germline gives CDR1 SEHNR, CDR2 FQNEAQ (reference sequence). This CDR3 has 15 residues. CDR3 nucleotides: TGTGCCAGCAGCTACGGTAGCGGGATCTTGGCCGAGCAGTACTTC. Translation gives CASSYGSGILAEQYF.

This clonotype turned up a few times. V and J are TRBV14 and TRBJ2-3; D unclear. The CDR3 has 14 amino acids. Trimming stripped 0 bases from V and 6 bases from J, with 10 bases between. Germline CDR1 reads SGHDN; CDR2 reads FVKESK. The CDR3 is CASSQDLGLDTQYF. The DNA for the CDR3 is TGTGCCAGCAGCCAAGATTTGGGTTTGGATACGCAGTATTTT.

This clonotype was seen a few times. V usage is TRBV7-8 and J usage is TRBJ2-1, with D hard to call. The CDR3 length is 14 residues. Germline-derived CDR1 and CDR2 are SGHVS and FQNEAQ. V lost 1 base and J lost 8, with 12 bases in between. The CDR3 loop reads CASSLGASRDEQFF. The DNA for the CDR3 is TGTGCCAGCAGCTTAGGGGCGTCCCGGGATGAGCAGTTCTTC.

V gene TRBV28 combines with J gene TRBJ1-1, with 10 bases matching TRBD1. The trim removed 5 bases at V and 7 bases at J, leaving 7 bases unmatched. In germline, CDR1 is MDHEN, CDR2 SYDVKM. The CDR3 has 14 amino acids. The CDR3 reads CASSPGQGMVEAFF. Here the CDR3 DNA reads TGTGCCAGCAGTCCGGGACAGGGGATGGTTGAAGCTTTCTTT.